The sample holds a few counts of the clone carrying this T cell receptor beta chain. The antigen is undetermined. Deletions cut 8 bases from V and 2 bases from J, with 10 bases between. The CDR3 spans 13 residues. The germline V gene has CDR1 MNHEY and CDR2 SVGAGI. PCR primers comprised 60 Vbeta and 13 Jbeta primers. Libraries were prepared by immunoSEQ multiplex PCR; TCRdb keeps only in-frame clonotypes and omits some of them. The sample lists about 160,000 clones, 75% to 90% occurring once. These data come from a study of cytomegalovirus exposure and HLA in healthy donors. Findings of the study overall: Accounts indicate the classifier identified cytomegalovirus status with strong specificity and sensitivity. Available immune exposure information covered CMV serostatus only. The presence/absence work took it that sequencing depth was about the same across donors.

The chain joins TRBV6-5 to TRBJ1-5; D gene uncertain. Specimen: PBMCs. This clonotype originated in a human donor in good health. The CDR3 DNA reads TGTGCCAGCGGAGTTCGGGGCAATCAGCCCCAGCATTTT. Translated: CASGVRGNQPQHF.